These 27 T cell receptor beta chains originate from one sample sequenced in a study of blood T cell repertoires in COVID-19. TCRdb's copy holds only in-frame clones and misses some; the assay was immunoSEQ multiplex PCR. The sample contains 150,000 or so clones, around 82% of which appear only once. Sequences were obtained from peripheral blood. The receptors derive from a human donor in a cohort sampled during active COVID-19.

V usage is TRBV11-3 and J usage is TRBJ2-1, with 9 bases fitting TRBD2. Trimming took 6 bases from V and 2 from J; bases not matched to a gene: 2. The CDR3 contains 14 residues. The V gene's germline CDR1 is SGHNT and CDR2 YENEEA. The CDR3 nucleotides are TGTGCCAGCAGAGCGGGAGGAGCCTACAATGAGCAGTTCTTC. It yields the protein CASRAGGAYNEQFF. Supplemented by reference TRBV11-3 and TRBJ2-1, the full variable domain reads EAGVVQSPRYKIIEKKQPVAFWCNPISGHNTLYWYLQNLGQGPELLIRYENEEAVDDSQLPKDRFSAERLKGVDSTLKIQPAELGDSAVYLCASRAGGAYNEQFFGPGTRLTVL.

This rearrangement joins TRBV4-1 to TRBJ1-1, with D maybe TRBD1 (6 bases). CDR3 length: 17 residues. Germline CDR1 reads MGHRA; CDR2 reads YSYEKL. The ends were cut back, 1 base at V and 2 bases at J, with 17 bases in the middle. The CDR3 is CASSQVRTDRVNTEAFF. As DNA, the CDR3 is TGCGCCAGCAGCCAAGTTAGGACGGACAGAGTCAACACTGAAGCTTTCTTT.

This chain uses TRBV6-1 with TRBJ1-1, with D tentatively TRBD1 (6 bases). Germline-derived CDR1 and CDR2 are MNHNS and SASEGT. V gave up 4 bases and J gave up 2 bases, with 14 bases separating them. CDR3 length equals 15 residues. CDR3 sequence: CASSAARGGNTEAFF. The CDR3 region has the DNA TGTGCCAGCAGTGCAGCCCGAGGGGGAAACACTGAAGCTTTCTTT.

The V and J genes are TRBV7-9 and TRBJ1-5; D is unresolved. CDR3 size: 13 residues. V gave up 1 base and J gave up 7 bases, with 8 bases separating them. CDR1 and CDR2 (germline): SEHNR, FQNEAQ (reference sequence). The CDR3: CASSLGERQPQHF. The CDR3 DNA reads TGTGCCAGCAGCTTAGGGGAGAGGCAGCCCCAGCATTTT.

This clone occurred once. This rearrangement joins TRBV11-3 to TRBJ2-4; 7 bases agree with TRBD1. This CDR3 contains 13 residues. CDR1 and CDR2 (germline): SGHNT, YENEEA. Trimming removed 6 bases from V and 7 bases from J; junction bases left unmatched: 6. This chain's CDR3 is CASRRAGGNIQYF. The CDR3 DNA follows: TGTGCCAGCAGACGAGCAGGGGGTAACATTCAGTACTTC. Using reference TRBV11-3 and TRBJ2-4 for the parts outside the CDR3, the full variable domain is EAGVVQSPRYKIIEKKQPVAFWCNPISGHNTLYWYLQNLGQGPELLIRYENEEAVDDSQLPKDRFSAERLKGVDSTLKIQPAELGDSAVYLCASRRAGGNIQYFGAGTRLSVL.

The chain uses TRBV6-5 and TRBJ1-1; TRBD1 aligns across 8 bases. The ends lost 6 bases at V and 7 bases at J; junction bases unmatched: 7. Germline CDR1 reads MNHEY; CDR2 reads SVGAGI. CDR3 size: 13 residues. The CDR3 is CASSRTGKIEAFF. CDR3 nucleotides: TGTGCCAGCAGCCGGACAGGGAAAATTGAAGCTTTCTTT.

The gene calls are TRBV2 and TRBJ1-5, with D possibly being TRBD1 (5 bases). The V and J ends lost 5 bases and 0 bases respectively, with 17 bases between them. This CDR3 contains 17 residues. Germline CDR1 reads SNHLY; CDR2 reads FYNNEI. CDR3 region: CASSSPGQGYSNQPQHF. The DNA for the CDR3 is TGTGCCAGCAGTTCCCCCGGGCAGGGCTATAGCAATCAGCCCCAGCATTTT.

The chain couples TRBV19 to TRBJ1-4, with D perhaps matching TRBD1 (6 bases). Between the trimmed V and J ends, which lost 1 base and 0 bases, there was a span of 6 bases. The CDR3 has 15 amino acids. Germline CDR1 and CDR2: LNHDA and SQIVND (reference sequence). CDR3 residues: CASSIGTATNEKLFF. For the CDR3, the DNA is TGTGCCAGTAGTATAGGGACAGCAACTAATGAAAAACTGTTTTTT.

Here the CDR3 reads CASGARVGAGANVLTF. Here the CDR3 DNA reads TGTGCCAGCGGCGCCCGGGTGGGGGCCGGGGCCAACGTCCTGACTTTC. The chain joins TRBV7-7 to TRBJ2-6; TRBD1 is a possible D gene (6 bases). The CDR3 extends over 16 amino acids. In germline, CDR1 is SSHAT, CDR2 FNYEAQ (reference sequence). V lost 8 bases and J 4 bases, leaving 18 bases between the germline ends.

The chain recombines TRBV7-2 with TRBJ2-3; TRBD1 agrees at 7 bases. This CDR3 has 16 residues. V shed 3 bases and J 1 base; nucleotides not matched to a gene: 7. Germline V gene data show CDR1 as SGHTA and CDR2 as FQGNSA. CDR3 nucleotide sequence: TGTGCCAGCAGCTTCGGACAGGCGAGGGGCACAGATACGCAGTATTTT. Translated: CASSFGQARGTDTQYF.

This chain links TRBV20-1 with TRBJ1-3; D remains unclear. The V gene lost 3 bases and the J gene lost 0 bases, with 12 bases spanning the gap. CDR1 DFQATT and CDR2 SNEGSKA come from the germline V gene (reference sequence). CDR3 size: 15 residues. The CDR3 protein is CSASRGRVSGNTIYF. The CDR3, as DNA: TGCAGTGCTAGTAGAGGCCGCGTCTCTGGAAACACCATATATTTT.

The chain carries TRBV14 and TRBJ1-1, with 8 bases lining up with TRBD1. V lost 1 base to trimming and J lost 14 bases; unmatched junction nucleotides: 6. CDR1 and CDR2 from the germline V gene are SGHDN and FVKESK. The CDR3 is 12 residues long. DNA of the CDR3: TGTGCCAGCAGCCAAGTCCGGACAGGGTTATTCTTT. This translates into CASSQVRTGLFF.

The chain links TRBV6-4 to TRBJ2-2; 14 bases align to TRBD2. Germline values: CDR1 MRHNA, CDR2 SNTAGT. The V gene end was trimmed by 5 bases and the J gene end by 0 bases; junction bases not matched to a gene: 8. The CDR3 covers 19 residues. The CDR3 here is CASSPRKGLAGANTGELFF. The CDR3 nucleotides read TGTGCCAGCAGTCCACGCAAGGGACTAGCGGGAGCGAACACCGGGGAGCTGTTTTTT.

The V call is TRBV4-1, the J call TRBJ2-1; D is perhaps TRBD2 (6 bases). This CDR3 contains 19 residues. CDR1 and CDR2 from the germline V gene are MGHRA and YSYEKL. Trimming removed 0 bases at V and 0 bases at J, with 18 bases between. In DNA form, the CDR3 reads TGCGCCAGCAGCCAAGAATCTCGCCGGACTACACCCTCCTACAATGAGCAGTTCTTC. Protein sequence: CASSQESRRTTPSYNEQFF.

The chain joins TRBV7-2 to TRBJ2-3, with 13 bases matching TRBD2. This CDR3 has 16 amino acids. Germline V gives CDR1 SGHTA, CDR2 FQGNSA. V trimming: 4 bases; J trimming: 3 bases; junction bases outside the gene matches: 4. CDR3 amino acids: CASSSGLAGETDTQYF. CDR3 coding DNA: TGTGCCAGCAGCTCAGGACTAGCGGGGGAGACAGATACGCAGTATTTT.

The CDR3 here is CASSLEVTGIYGYTF. DNA for the CDR3: TGTGCCAGCAGCTTAGAGGTTACAGGGATCTATGGCTACACCTTC. V gene TRBV7-9 combines with J gene TRBJ1-2; a weak D match, TRBD1 (6 bases). CDR1 is SEHNR and CDR2 is FQNEAQ in the germline V gene (reference sequence). There are 15 residues in the CDR3. Trimming took 1 base from V and 4 from J, leaving 13 bases between them.

V is TRBV7-2 and J is TRBJ2-1; 7 positions agree with TRBD2. The V gene end was trimmed by 0 bases and the J gene end by 1 base; junction bases not matched to a gene: 3. The CDR3 length is 16 residues. The germline V gene encodes CDR1 SGHTA and CDR2 FQGNSA. The CDR3 protein is CASSLASGGSYNEQFF. The CDR3 region has the DNA TGTGCCAGCAGCTTAGCATCGGGAGGATCCTACAATGAGCAGTTCTTC.

About this clone itself: One junction end does not reproduce the germline sequence, and a read error may be involved. The genes are TRBV10-3 and TRBJ1-1; no reliable D call. Germline assignment: CDR1 ENHRY and CDR2 SYGVKD. There are 16 residues in the CDR3. The CDR3 spells CAISEPLGGVNIEAFF. The CDR3 nucleotides are TGTGCCATCAGTGAGCCCCTGGGCGGGGTGAACATTGAAGCTTTCTTT.

The chain has TRBV2 and TRBJ1-4; perhaps TRBD1 as D (5 bases). The ends were cut back, 6 bases at V and 0 bases at J, with 8 bases in the middle. CDR3 length: 14 amino acids. Germline lookup yields CDR1 SNHLY and CDR2 FYNNEI. CDR3 DNA sequence: TGTGCCAGCAGGAAGGGGCCAACTAATGAAAAACTGTTTTTT. Amino acid sequence: CASRKGPTNEKLFF.

The genes are TRBV30 and TRBJ2-3, with 8 bases fitting TRBD2. V was clipped by 1 base and J by 3 bases; unmatched bases: 12. Germline V CDR1 and CDR2: GTSNPN, SVGIG (reference sequence). The CDR3 is 17 residues long. CDR3 region: CAWSALGGGLVTDTQYF. In nucleotides, the CDR3 is TGTGCCTGGAGTGCCCTAGGGGGGGGACTAGTGACAGATACGCAGTATTTT.

The rearrangement links TRBV7-9 to TRBJ2-2, with 12 bases fitting TRBD2. V gave up 7 bases and J gave up 6 bases; unmatched junction bases: 6. The CDR3 extends over 15 amino acids. Germline V gene sequence: CDR1 SEHNR, CDR2 FQNEAQ (reference sequence). The CDR3 bases are TGTGCCAGCACCCAGACTAGCGGGAGCGCCGGGGAGCTGTTTTTT. Protein: CASTQTSGSAGELFF.

The rearrangement links TRBV2 to TRBJ2-3; maybe TRBD1 (5 bases). Trimming left V 6 bases short and J 1 base short, with 14 bases between. Germline V gene lookup returns CDR1 SNHLY and CDR2 FYNNEI. This CDR3 contains 15 residues. CDR3 DNA: TGTGCCAGCAGGGTAACAGGTGGTGGCACAGATACGCAGTATTTT. It yields the protein CASRVTGGGTDTQYF.

CDR3 nucleotide sequence: TGCGCCAGCAGCTTGGAAAACAGGGAGCACACTGAAGCTTTCTTT. Translation: CASSLENREHTEAFF. The chain recombines TRBV5-1 with TRBJ1-1; weak D call: TRBD1 (6 bases). Per germline, CDR1 SGHRS and CDR2 YFSETQ. The CDR3 totals 15 residues. V gave up 0 bases and J gave up 3 bases, with 12 bases separating them. Full variable domain (rest looked up from reference TRBV5-1 and TRBJ1-1): KAGVTQTPRYLIKTRGQQVTLSCSPISGHRSVSWYQQTPGQGLQFLFEYFSETQRNKGNFPGRFSGRQFSNSRSEMNVSTLELGDSALYLCASSLENREHTEAFFGQGTRLTVV.

This clone has only a few counts. The chain carries TRBV6-5 and TRBJ1-6, with D possibly matching TRBD1 (5 bases). V shed 6 bases and J shed 0 bases, with 9 bases lying between them. Germline loops: CDR1 MNHEY, CDR2 SVGAGI. The CDR3 is 15 residues long. CDR3 in amino acids: CASRQGFSYNSPLHF. The CDR3 DNA is TGTGCCAGCAGGCAGGGTTTCTCCTATAATTCACCCCTCCACTTT.

Comment on this clone: Within the sample, other DNA sequences also encode this same CDR3. The V call is TRBV7-3, the J call TRBJ1-1; D gene ambiguous. Trimming shortened V by 1 base and J by 5 bases, and 5 bases separated the two germline ends. CDR3 length: 12 residues. Per the germline V gene, CDR1 is SGHTA and CDR2 is FQGTGA. For the CDR3, the DNA is TGTGCCAGCAGCTTAAGCGGAACTGAAGCTTTCTTT. It yields the protein CASSLSGTEAFF.

The chain uses TRBV4-3 and TRBJ1-2; no clear D. The V end lost 0 bases, the J end lost 0 bases, and 8 bases lay between the germline ends. The CDR3 runs to 15 residues. The germline gives CDR1 LGHNA, CDR2 YSLEER. The CDR3 loop reads CASSQDLGTNYGYTF. The CDR3 DNA reads as TGCGCCAGCAGCCAAGATCTCGGGACTAACTATGGCTACACCTTC.

This clone was picked up one time. This specimen includes other DNA sequences encoding the same CDR3. The chain carries TRBV7-2 and TRBJ1-6, with D perhaps matching TRBD1 (5 bases). Germline V gene sequence: CDR1 SGHTA, CDR2 FQGNSA. The CDR3 runs to 15 residues. Trimming pared 5 bases from V and 7 bases from J, leaving 15 bases between. This chain's CDR3 is CASSLQGLGNSPLHF. In nucleotides, the CDR3 is TGTGCCAGCAGCCTCCAGGGCTTGGGGAATTCACCCCTCCACTTT.